Following are 15 T cell receptor beta chains from one sample sequenced in a study of monozygotic twins with inflammatory bowel disease. Reprocessing the 5' RACE reads, TCRdb reports a single entry for every CDR3 protein and omits DNA. This sample's table has over 350,000 distinct CDR3 sequences. Sequencing was performed on blood. The origin of the receptors is a human donor with ulcerative colitis or Crohn's disease, or a healthy co-twin of an affected twin (not recorded which).

The V and J genes are TRBV12-3 or TRBV12-4 and TRBJ1-3; there is no DNA to check the TCRdb D call of TRBD1. The CDR3 is 15 residues long. This CDR3 reads CASRTLQGNGNTIYF.

This sequence joins TRBV20-1 and TRBJ2-5; TCRdb returns TRBD1, unconfirmable since there is no DNA. Germline-derived CDR1 and CDR2 are DFQATT and SNEGSKA (reference sequence). This CDR3 has 13 residues. The CDR3 sequence: CSALTGTGETQYF.

The J gene is TRBJ1-1, the V gene TRBV4-1. This CDR3 is 15 amino acids long. CDR1 and CDR2 from the germline V gene are MGHRA and YSYEKL. CDR3 amino acids: CASSQVEGVDTEAFF.

The rearrangement joins TRBV7-9 to TRBJ1-1. Germline-derived CDR1 and CDR2 are SEHNR and FQNEAQ (reference sequence). This CDR3 has 12 amino acids. The CDR3 sequence is CASTYMNTEAFF.

The rearrangement links TRBV30 to TRBJ1-6; TCRdb reports TRBD1, a call that lacks DNA to check it against. CDR3 length: 17 amino acids. CDR1 is GTSNPN, CDR2 SVGIG, per germline (reference sequence). Here the CDR3 reads CAWSKRLRTGDNSPLHF.

V and J are TRBV7-9 and TRBJ2-7; as DNA is missing, the TRBD1 call by TCRdb cannot be tested. The CDR3 is made up of 12 amino acids. In germline, CDR1 is SEHNR, CDR2 FQNEAQ (reference sequence). CDR3 protein: CASSRQSYEQYF.

This CDR3 reads CASSVGALPQGVGEQFF. This chain connects TRBV9 to TRBJ2-1; without DNA, the TCRdb call of TRBD1 cannot be checked. Per the germline V gene, CDR1 is SGDLS and CDR2 is YYNGEE. The CDR3 loop spans 17 amino acids.

V gene TRBV14 combines with J gene TRBJ1-1. Germline CDR1 reads SGHDN; CDR2 reads FVKESK. The CDR3 totals 16 residues. The CDR3 protein is CASSQDWGNMNTEAFF.

V is TRBV5-1 and J is TRBJ1-2; TCRdb returns TRBD1, unconfirmable since there is no DNA. CDR1 SGHRS and CDR2 YFSETQ come from the germline V gene. The CDR3 is made up of 18 amino acids. CDR3 amino acids: CASSLAKQGKTSNYGYTF.

The CDR3 loop reads CASMLVGGRTDTQYF. The V and J genes are TRBV5-1 and TRBJ2-3; TCRdb names TRBD1, which stays unverified in the absence of DNA. Germline lookup yields CDR1 SGHRS and CDR2 YFSETQ. There are 15 residues in the CDR3.

V usage is TRBV12-3 or TRBV12-4 and J usage is TRBJ2-7. The CDR3 runs to 14 residues. The CDR3 loop is CASSDTSIPYEQYF.

The chain joins TRBV5-1 to TRBJ2-5; checking the TCRdb D call of TRBD1 is not possible without DNA. The CDR3 is 14 residues long. Per the germline V gene, CDR1 is SGHRS and CDR2 is YFSETQ. The CDR3 is CASSETGYQETQYF.

The gene calls are TRBV7-6 and TRBJ2-2; TCRdb's assignment of TRBD2 cannot be checked, as there is no DNA. Germline CDR1 and CDR2: SGHVS and FNYEAQ. This CDR3 comprises 14 residues. CDR3: CASSLLAGTGELFF. Supplemented by reference TRBV7-6 and TRBJ2-2, the full variable domain reads GAGVSQSPRYKVTKRGQDVALRCDPISGHVSLYWYRQALGQGPEFLTYFNYEAQQDKSGLPNDRFSAERPEGSISTLTIQRTEQRDSAMYRCASSLLAGTGELFFGEGSRLTVL.

The chain couples TRBV5-1 to TRBJ2-1; without DNA, the TCRdb call of TRBD2 cannot be checked. The germline V gene encodes CDR1 SGHRS and CDR2 YFSETQ. CDR3 length: 13 amino acids. The CDR3 here is CASSLGWADEQFF.

The chain couples TRBV30 to TRBJ2-4; TCRdb designates TRBD1, a call that cannot be tested without DNA. CDR1 and CDR2 from the germline V gene are GTSNPN and SVGIG (reference sequence). This CDR3 contains 16 residues. CDR3 loop: CAWSVGILLAKNIQYF. The complete variable domain, with remaining parts taken from reference TRBV30 and TRBJ2-4, reads SQTIHQWPATLVQPVGSPLSLECTVEGTSNPNLYWYRQAAGRGLQLLFYSVGIGQISSEVPQNLSASRPQDRQFILSSKKLLLSDSGFYLCAWSVGILLAKNIQYFGAGTRLSVL.